This is a list of T cell receptor beta chains from one sample in a study of shared clonotypes between healthy human individuals. Measured with immunoSEQ multiplex PCR; TCRdb has only the in-frame clones, and not every one. The repertoire holds 1.5 million to 1.9 million clones, with about 98% as singletons. The sequencing input was naive CD4+ T cells sorted from blood. The receptors here all came from a man younger than 40 in good health. The CDR3 runs from the conserved cysteine through the conserved F or W. The D gene is left open where the match is weak. The size of a clone is reported for some rows only, either as once, few or many, or as a class for expanded clones.

CDR3 DNA: TGTGCCAGCAGCCGGCAGGGACAGCTGGGGTACCAAGAGACCCAGTACTTC; CDR3 protein: CASSRQGQLGYQETQYF; J gene: TRBJ2-5; clone size: .; V gene: TRBV9; CDR3 length: 17; D gene: TRBD1
CDR3 DNA: TGTGCCAGTAGTACCACTAGTGCCTCCCGCACAGATACGCAGTATTTT; CDR3 protein: CASSTTSASRTDTQYF; J gene: TRBJ2-3; clone size: .; V gene: TRBV19; CDR3 length: 16; D gene: .
CDR3 DNA: TGTGCCAGCGGAACTGGAAACACCATATATTTT; CDR3 protein: CASGTGNTIYF; J gene: TRBJ1-3; clone size: .; V gene: TRBV28; CDR3 length: 11; D gene: .
CDR3 DNA: TGTGCCAGCAGTCCACTTGGTCTAGTCCTTTTGATTGACCAGTACTTC; CDR3 protein: CASSPLGLVLLIDQYF; J gene: TRBJ2-5; clone size: .; V gene: TRBV28; CDR3 length: 16; D gene: .
CDR3 DNA: TGTGCCAGCAGCACAAGCACAGATACGCAGTATTTT; CDR3 protein: CASSTSTDTQYF; J gene: TRBJ2-3; clone size: .; V gene: TRBV7-2; CDR3 length: 12; D gene: .
CDR3 DNA: TGTGCCAGCAGCTTGACAGGTCCGGGGGCGCAGTACTTC; CDR3 protein: CASSLTGPGAQYF; J gene: TRBJ2-7; clone size: .; V gene: TRBV5-6; CDR3 length: 13; D gene: .
CDR3 DNA: TGTGCCAGCAGCCCTAATGCTGCAAGCCACTACGAGCAGTACTTC; CDR3 protein: CASSPNAASHYEQYF; J gene: TRBJ2-7; clone size: .; V gene: TRBV9; CDR3 length: 15; D gene: .
CDR3 DNA: TGCAGCGTTGAGGCCCAAATACAAGAGACCCAGTACTTC; CDR3 protein: CSVEAQIQETQYF; J gene: TRBJ2-5; clone size: .; V gene: TRBV29-1; CDR3 length: 13; D gene: .
CDR3 DNA: TGTGCCTGGAGGGCCGAGGGGACCGGGGAGCTGTTTTTT; CDR3 protein: CAWRAEGTGELFF; J gene: TRBJ2-2; clone size: .; V gene: TRBV30; CDR3 length: 13; D gene: .
CDR3 DNA: TGTGCCAGCAGTGAAGGGGGGGGTCAAAACTATGGCTACACCTTC; CDR3 protein: CASSEGGGQNYGYTF; J gene: TRBJ1-2; clone size: .; V gene: TRBV6-1; CDR3 length: 15; D gene: .
CDR3 DNA: TGTGCCAGCAGCTTGGCCCTGAACGAGCAGTACTTC; CDR3 protein: CASSLALNEQYF; J gene: TRBJ2-7; clone size: few; V gene: TRBV7-6; CDR3 length: 12; D gene: .
CDR3 DNA: TGCGCCAGCAGCTCGGGACTATCCGACTACAATGAGCAGTTCTTC; CDR3 protein: CASSSGLSDYNEQFF; J gene: TRBJ2-1; clone size: .; V gene: TRBV5-1; CDR3 length: 15; D gene: TRBD2
CDR3 DNA: TGCGCCAGCAGCCAACAAACGACCACAGGGGGCCTTTACGAGCAGTACTTC; CDR3 protein: CASSQQTTTGGLYEQYF; J gene: TRBJ2-7; clone size: once; V gene: TRBV4-1; CDR3 length: 17; D gene: TRBD1
CDR3 DNA: TGTGCCAGCAGCGCAAGCCCGAGTCATGGCTACACCTTC; CDR3 protein: CASSASPSHGYTF; J gene: TRBJ1-2; clone size: .; V gene: TRBV9; CDR3 length: 13; D gene: .
CDR3 DNA: TGTGCCAGCAGTCAGGACAGGACCGGAGGCTACACCTTC; CDR3 protein: CASSQDRTGGYTF; J gene: TRBJ1-2; clone size: .; V gene: TRBV6-5; CDR3 length: 13; D gene: TRBD1
CDR3 DNA: TGTGCCAGCTCCCCGACCTCCGCAAGCAATCAGCCCCAGCATTTT; CDR3 protein: CASSPTSASNQPQHF; J gene: TRBJ1-5; clone size: .; V gene: TRBV18; CDR3 length: 15; D gene: .
CDR3 DNA: TGTGCCAGCAGCCCGATAGGGGACTACGAGCAGTACTTC; CDR3 protein: CASSPIGDYEQYF; J gene: TRBJ2-7; clone size: .; V gene: TRBV11-2; CDR3 length: 13; D gene: .
CDR3 DNA: TGCGCCAGCAGCTTGGCCCTCACTAGCAATGAGCAGTTCTTC; CDR3 protein: CASSLALTSNEQFF; J gene: TRBJ2-1; clone size: once; V gene: TRBV5-1; CDR3 length: 14; D gene: .
CDR3 DNA: TGCAGCGTCCAGCGACTAGGCTCAGAGCAGTACTTC; CDR3 protein: CSVQRLGSEQYF; J gene: TRBJ2-7; clone size: .; V gene: TRBV29-1; CDR3 length: 12; D gene: .
CDR3 DNA: TGTGCCAGCAGCCCTGACATGGGATATGGCTACACCTTC; CDR3 protein: CASSPDMGYGYTF; J gene: TRBJ1-2; clone size: once; V gene: TRBV5-4; CDR3 length: 13; D gene: .
CDR3 DNA: TGTGCCAGCAGTGTCATTGGGGGTCCGGGCAATGAGCAGTTCTTC; CDR3 protein: CASSVIGGPGNEQFF; J gene: TRBJ2-1; clone size: .; V gene: TRBV2; CDR3 length: 15; D gene: .
CDR3 DNA: TGTGCCAGCAGCTTGTACCAGGGTGTGGATACTGAAGCTTTCTTT; CDR3 protein: CASSLYQGVDTEAFF; J gene: TRBJ1-1; clone size: .; V gene: TRBV7-9; CDR3 length: 15; D gene: .
CDR3 DNA: TGTGCCAGCAGCTATCGGACTAGCGGGAACCAGTTCTTC; CDR3 protein: CASSYRTSGNQFF; J gene: TRBJ2-1; clone size: .; V gene: TRBV5-4; CDR3 length: 13; D gene: TRBD2
CDR3 DNA: TGTGCCAGCAGCCCTATCCCGGGACACTCGTTCTTTTCAAAGTACGAGCAGTACTTC; CDR3 protein: CASSPIPGHSFFSKYEQYF; J gene: TRBJ2-7; clone size: .; V gene: TRBV14; CDR3 length: 19; D gene: .
CDR3 DNA: TGTGCCAGCAGCGCGGGACACCACACCGGGGAGCTGTTTTTT; CDR3 protein: CASSAGHHTGELFF; J gene: TRBJ2-2; clone size: .; V gene: TRBV9; CDR3 length: 14; D gene: .
CDR3 DNA: TGTGCCAGCAGCGCAAGCCTAGGCACCGGGGAGCTGTTTTTT; CDR3 protein: CASSASLGTGELFF; J gene: TRBJ2-2; clone size: .; V gene: TRBV9; CDR3 length: 14; D gene: .
CDR3 DNA: TGTGCCAGCAGCCCCAGAGGTCGGGACAGGCCCTACGAGCAGTACTTC; CDR3 protein: CASSPRGRDRPYEQYF; J gene: TRBJ2-7; clone size: .; V gene: TRBV7-2; CDR3 length: 16; D gene: TRBD1
CDR3 DNA: TGTGCTAGCAGCTTAGGGATACTGCCAAATCAGCCCCAGCATTTT; CDR3 protein: CASSLGILPNQPQHF; J gene: TRBJ1-5; clone size: .; V gene: TRBV7-9; CDR3 length: 15; D gene: .
CDR3 DNA: TGTGCCAGCTCACTAGATCGACTAGCGGGAGGCCCCGGGGAGCTGTTTTTT; CDR3 protein: CASSLDRLAGGPGELFF; J gene: TRBJ2-2; clone size: .; V gene: TRBV18; CDR3 length: 17; D gene: TRBD2
CDR3 DNA: TGTGCCATCAGTGACAGGAATTCCTACGAGCAGTACTTC; CDR3 protein: CAISDRNSYEQYF; J gene: TRBJ2-7; clone size: .; V gene: TRBV10-3; CDR3 length: 13; D gene: .
CDR3 DNA: TGTGCCAGTACCCCGGACAGAGGGTTAGCAGATACGCAGTATTTT; CDR3 protein: CASTPDRGLADTQYF; J gene: TRBJ2-3; clone size: .; V gene: TRBV19; CDR3 length: 15; D gene: .
CDR3 DNA: TGTGCCAGCAGCGTGGGGACAGGGGGCGCCGAGCAGTACTTC; CDR3 protein: CASSVGTGGAEQYF; J gene: TRBJ2-7; clone size: .; V gene: TRBV9; CDR3 length: 14; D gene: TRBD1
CDR3 DNA: TGCAGCGTGAAAGGTAATGAGCAGTTCTTC; CDR3 protein: CSVKGNEQFF; J gene: TRBJ2-1; clone size: .; V gene: TRBV29-1; CDR3 length: 10; D gene: .
CDR3 DNA: TGTGCCAGCAGTGAATTCGCGGGGCGCTACACCTTC; CDR3 protein: CASSEFAGRYTF; J gene: TRBJ1-2; clone size: once; V gene: TRBV25-1; CDR3 length: 12; D gene: .
CDR3 DNA: TGTGCCAGCAGCTTAGGACAAGCTTATGAAGCTTTCTTT; CDR3 protein: CASSLGQAYEAFF; J gene: TRBJ1-1; clone size: .; V gene: TRBV7-9; CDR3 length: 13; D gene: .
CDR3 DNA: TGCGCCAGCAGCCCAGGGACGGGAAGGGTTGGCTACACCTTC; CDR3 protein: CASSPGTGRVGYTF; J gene: TRBJ1-2; clone size: .; V gene: TRBV5-1; CDR3 length: 14; D gene: .
CDR3 DNA: TGCGCCAGCCGACGGTCCGGGACCTCCTACAATGAGCAGTTCTTC; CDR3 protein: CASRRSGTSYNEQFF; J gene: TRBJ2-1; clone size: .; V gene: TRBV5-1; CDR3 length: 15; D gene: .
CDR3 DNA: TGTGCCAGCTCAGCCACCTCCTACGAGCAGTACTTC; CDR3 protein: CASSATSYEQYF; J gene: TRBJ2-7; clone size: .; V gene: TRBV18; CDR3 length: 12; D gene: .
CDR3 DNA: TGTGCCAGCAGTTTAACAGGGGGTGATACGCAGTATTTT; CDR3 protein: CASSLTGGDTQYF; J gene: TRBJ2-3; clone size: .; V gene: TRBV28; CDR3 length: 13; D gene: TRBD1
CDR3 DNA: TGTGCCAGCAGCTTAATCGGACTAGCGGGATTTTCCTTCACCGGGGAGCTGTTTTTT; CDR3 protein: CASSLIGLAGFSFTGELFF; J gene: TRBJ2-2; clone size: .; V gene: TRBV7-2; CDR3 length: 19; D gene: TRBD2
CDR3 DNA: TGTGCCAGCAGCCGGGGACCGGGAAGAATCGGGGAGCTGTTTTTT; CDR3 protein: CASSRGPGRIGELFF; J gene: TRBJ2-2; clone size: .; V gene: TRBV7-2; CDR3 length: 15; D gene: .
CDR3 DNA: TGCGCCAGCAGCACTTGGGGGCCGACCAAGGAGCAGTTCTTC; CDR3 protein: CASSTWGPTKEQFF; J gene: TRBJ2-1; clone size: .; V gene: TRBV5-1; CDR3 length: 14; D gene: .
CDR3 DNA: TGTGCCAGCAGTGAATCAGCAGCCTCCTACGAGCAGTACTTC; CDR3 protein: CASSESAASYEQYF; J gene: TRBJ2-7; clone size: .; V gene: TRBV25-1; CDR3 length: 14; D gene: .
CDR3 DNA: TGCAGCGTTGCCAGGACCCTCTACGAGCAGTACTTC; CDR3 protein: CSVARTLYEQYF; J gene: TRBJ2-7; clone size: .; V gene: TRBV29-1; CDR3 length: 12; D gene: .
CDR3 DNA: TGCGCCAGCAGTCCCCCTGACCTAGCGGCTTACAATGAGCAGTTCTTC; CDR3 protein: CASSPPDLAAYNEQFF; J gene: TRBJ2-1; clone size: .; V gene: TRBV23-1; CDR3 length: 16; D gene: TRBD2
CDR3 DNA: TGTGCCAGCAGCTTGGATTTGGGGGATACGCAGTATTTT; CDR3 protein: CASSLDLGDTQYF; J gene: TRBJ2-3; clone size: .; V gene: TRBV5-4; CDR3 length: 13; D gene: .
CDR3 DNA: TGTGCCAGCAGTTTACGCGTTAACCCCTACGAGCAGTACTTC; CDR3 protein: CASSLRVNPYEQYF; J gene: TRBJ2-7; clone size: once; V gene: TRBV28; CDR3 length: 14; D gene: .
CDR3 DNA: TGTGCCAGCAGCCAAGGTCTTAAAGAGACCCAGTACTTC; CDR3 protein: CASSQGLKETQYF; J gene: TRBJ2-5; clone size: .; V gene: TRBV14; CDR3 length: 13; D gene: .
CDR3 DNA: TGTGCCAGCAGCTTTTGGTTGGGCGAGCAGTACTTC; CDR3 protein: CASSFWLGEQYF; J gene: TRBJ2-7; clone size: once; V gene: TRBV5-6; CDR3 length: 12; D gene: .
CDR3 DNA: TGTGCCACCGGGACTGCTCTGAGTCAGCCCCAGCATTTT; CDR3 protein: CATGTALSQPQHF; J gene: TRBJ1-5; clone size: .; V gene: TRBV10-3; CDR3 length: 13; D gene: .
CDR3 DNA: TGTGCCAGCAGCAGGGACCGGGAGACCCAGTACTTC; CDR3 protein: CASSRDRETQYF; J gene: TRBJ2-5; clone size: .; V gene: TRBV14; CDR3 length: 12; D gene: .
CDR3 DNA: TGTGCCAGCAGCTTAGTTCCGCCGGCATACACCGGGGAGCTGTTTTTT; CDR3 protein: CASSLVPPAYTGELFF; J gene: TRBJ2-2; clone size: .; V gene: TRBV7-8; CDR3 length: 16; D gene: .
CDR3 DNA: TGCGCCAGCAGCTTGGCGAACAGGGTGGTCAATGAGCAGTTCTTC; CDR3 protein: CASSLANRVVNEQFF; J gene: TRBJ2-1; clone size: .; V gene: TRBV5-1; CDR3 length: 15; D gene: .
CDR3 DNA: TGTGCCAGCAGCGTACTAGCGGGACTATCCAATGAGCAGTTCTTC; CDR3 protein: CASSVLAGLSNEQFF; J gene: TRBJ2-1; clone size: .; V gene: TRBV9; CDR3 length: 15; D gene: TRBD2
CDR3 DNA: TGTGCCAGCAGCCGTGCGGGTAGAAAAGAGACCCAGTACTTC; CDR3 protein: CASSRAGRKETQYF; J gene: TRBJ2-5; clone size: once; V gene: TRBV7-6; CDR3 length: 14; D gene: .
CDR3 DNA: TGTGCCAGCAGAAATTCCCCCTCTGGGGCCAACGTCCTGACTTTC; CDR3 protein: CASRNSPSGANVLTF; J gene: TRBJ2-6; clone size: .; V gene: TRBV28; CDR3 length: 15; D gene: .